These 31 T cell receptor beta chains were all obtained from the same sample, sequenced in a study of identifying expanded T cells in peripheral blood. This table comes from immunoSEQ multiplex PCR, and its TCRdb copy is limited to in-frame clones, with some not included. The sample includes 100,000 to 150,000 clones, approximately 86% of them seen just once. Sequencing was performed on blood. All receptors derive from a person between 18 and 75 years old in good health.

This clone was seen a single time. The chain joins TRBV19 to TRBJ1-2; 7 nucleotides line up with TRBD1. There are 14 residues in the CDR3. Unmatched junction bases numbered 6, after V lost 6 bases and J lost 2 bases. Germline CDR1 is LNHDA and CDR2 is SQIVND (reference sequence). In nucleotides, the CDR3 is TGTGCCAGTAGCGGGACAGCCTCAAACTATGGCTACACCTTC. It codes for CASSGTASNYGYTF.

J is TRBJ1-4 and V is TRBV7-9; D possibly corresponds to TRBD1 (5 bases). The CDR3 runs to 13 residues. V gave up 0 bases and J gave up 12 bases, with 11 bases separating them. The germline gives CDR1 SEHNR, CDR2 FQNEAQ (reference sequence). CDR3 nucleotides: TGTGCCAGCAGCTTAGCTGAGGGGAGGGAACTGTTTTTT. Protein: CASSLAEGRELFF.

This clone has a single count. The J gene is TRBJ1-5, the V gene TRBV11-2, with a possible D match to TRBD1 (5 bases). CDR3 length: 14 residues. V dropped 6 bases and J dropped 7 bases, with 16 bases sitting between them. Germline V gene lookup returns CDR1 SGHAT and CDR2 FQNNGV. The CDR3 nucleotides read TGTGCCAGCAGTTTCTCATCCCAGGGCCAGCCCCAGCATTTT. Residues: CASSFSSQGQPQHF. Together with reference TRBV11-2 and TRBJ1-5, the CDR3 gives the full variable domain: EAGVAQSPRYKIIEKRQSVAFWCNPISGHATLYWYQQILGQGPKLLIQFQNNGVVDDSQLPKDRFSAERLKGVDSTLKIQPAKLEDSAVYLCASSFSSQGQPQHFGDGTRLSIL.

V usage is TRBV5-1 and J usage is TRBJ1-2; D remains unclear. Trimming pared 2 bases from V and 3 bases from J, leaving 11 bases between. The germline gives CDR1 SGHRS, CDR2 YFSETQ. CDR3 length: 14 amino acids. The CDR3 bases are TGCGCCAGCAGCTTAACGGGGATCGACTATGGCTACACCTTC. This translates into CASSLTGIDYGYTF.

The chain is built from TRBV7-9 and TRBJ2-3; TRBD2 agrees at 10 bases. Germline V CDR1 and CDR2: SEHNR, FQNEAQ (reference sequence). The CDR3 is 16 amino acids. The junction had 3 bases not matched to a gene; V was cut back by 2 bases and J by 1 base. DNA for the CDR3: TGTGCCAGCAGCTTAAGGCTAGCGGGGGGCACAGATACGCAGTATTTT. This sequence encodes CASSLRLAGGTDTQYF.

CDR3 sequence (DNA): TGTGCCTGGACCCCCAGGACCCCGAGCTCCTACAATGAGCAGTTCTTC. Its protein product is CAWTPRTPSSYNEQFF. The rearrangement uses TRBV30 and TRBJ2-1; D ambiguous. Trimming stripped 4 bases from V and 0 bases from J, with 16 bases between. Germline V gene data show CDR1 as GTSNPN and CDR2 as SVGIG (reference sequence). This CDR3 region has 16 residues.

The CDR3 sequence is CASRLAGSSTGELFF. The CDR3 region has the DNA TGTGCCAGCAGACTAGCGGGGTCGAGCACCGGGGAGCTGTTTTTT. V and J are TRBV14 and TRBJ2-2; TRBD2 aligns across 10 bases. The CDR3 consists of 15 residues. Germline CDR1 reads SGHDN; CDR2 reads FVKESK. After removal of 6 bases from V and 4 bases from J, the junction contained 5 bases not matched to a gene.

The CDR3 bases are TGTGCCAGCAGCAAGGGTTCGAGCACAGATACGCAGTATTTT. It translates to CASSKGSSTDTQYF. The rearrangement joins TRBV7-3 to TRBJ2-3; D is unclear. The CDR3 has 14 residues. Looked up from germline, CDR1 is SGHTA and CDR2 is FQGTGA. V lost 5 bases and J lost 0, with 9 bases in between.

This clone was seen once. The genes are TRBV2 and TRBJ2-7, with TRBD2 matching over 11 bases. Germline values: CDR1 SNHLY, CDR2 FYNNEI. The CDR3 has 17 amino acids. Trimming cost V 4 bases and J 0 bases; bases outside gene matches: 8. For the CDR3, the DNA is TGTGCCAGCAGTGTACCACTAGCGGGGGTTTCCTCCTACGAGCAGTACTTC. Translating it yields CASSVPLAGVSSYEQYF.

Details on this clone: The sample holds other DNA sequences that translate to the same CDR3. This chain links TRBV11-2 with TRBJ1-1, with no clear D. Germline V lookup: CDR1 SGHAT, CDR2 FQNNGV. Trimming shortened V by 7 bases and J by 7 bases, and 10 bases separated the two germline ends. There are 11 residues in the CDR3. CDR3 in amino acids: CASITVGEAFF. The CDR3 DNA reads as TGTGCCAGCATAACGGTCGGTGAAGCTTTCTTT.

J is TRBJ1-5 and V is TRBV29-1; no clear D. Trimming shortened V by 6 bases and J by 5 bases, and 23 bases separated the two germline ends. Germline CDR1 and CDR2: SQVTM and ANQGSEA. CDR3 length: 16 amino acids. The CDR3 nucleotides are TGCAGCGTGTTGCTTCCGGGGATGTTTGTTGATCAGCCCCAGCATTTT. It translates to CSVLLPGMFVDQPQHF.

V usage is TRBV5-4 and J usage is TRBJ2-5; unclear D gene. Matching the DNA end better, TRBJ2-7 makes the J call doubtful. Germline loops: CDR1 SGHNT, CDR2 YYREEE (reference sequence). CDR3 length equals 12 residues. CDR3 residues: CASSLGGYEQYF. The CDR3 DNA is TGTGCCAGCAGCTTGGGTGGTTACGAGCAGTACTTC.

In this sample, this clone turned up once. The CDR3 loop reads CASNPGTSGNNEQFF. Here the CDR3 DNA reads TGTGCCAGCAACCCCGGGACTAGCGGAAACAATGAGCAGTTCTTC. This chain links TRBV28 with TRBJ2-1; TRBD2 agrees at 11 bases. Germline CDR1 reads MDHEN; CDR2 reads SYDVKM. The CDR3 is made up of 15 amino acids. Trimming took 7 bases from V and 5 from J; bases not matched to a gene: 7.

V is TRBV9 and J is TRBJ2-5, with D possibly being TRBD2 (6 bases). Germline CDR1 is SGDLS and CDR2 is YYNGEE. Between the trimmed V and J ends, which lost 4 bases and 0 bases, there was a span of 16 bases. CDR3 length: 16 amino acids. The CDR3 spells CASSPRPRGYQETQYF. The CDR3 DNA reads TGTGCCAGCAGCCCCCGTCCCCGGGGGTACCAAGAGACCCAGTACTTC.

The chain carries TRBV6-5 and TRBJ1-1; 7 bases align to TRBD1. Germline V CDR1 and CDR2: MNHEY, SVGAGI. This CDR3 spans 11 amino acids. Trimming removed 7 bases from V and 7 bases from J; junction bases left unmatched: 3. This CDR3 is CASIGTDEAFF. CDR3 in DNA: TGTGCCAGCATCGGGACAGATGAAGCTTTCTTT.

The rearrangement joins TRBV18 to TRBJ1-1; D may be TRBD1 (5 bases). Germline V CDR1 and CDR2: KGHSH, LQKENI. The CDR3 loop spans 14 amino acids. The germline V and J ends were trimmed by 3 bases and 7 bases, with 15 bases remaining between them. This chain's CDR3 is CASSPAGTPNEAFF. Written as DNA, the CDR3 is TGTGCCAGCTCACCCGCCGGGACGCCGAATGAAGCTTTCTTT.

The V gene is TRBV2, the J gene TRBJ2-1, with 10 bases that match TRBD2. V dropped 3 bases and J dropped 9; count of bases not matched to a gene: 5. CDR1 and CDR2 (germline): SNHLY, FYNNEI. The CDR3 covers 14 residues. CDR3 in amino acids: CASSDERGGFEQFF. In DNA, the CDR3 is TGTGCCAGCAGTGATGAGCGGGGGGGGTTTGAGCAGTTCTTC.

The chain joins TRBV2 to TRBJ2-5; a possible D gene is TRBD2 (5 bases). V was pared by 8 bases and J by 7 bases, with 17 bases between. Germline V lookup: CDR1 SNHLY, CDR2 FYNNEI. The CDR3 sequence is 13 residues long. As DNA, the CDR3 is TGTGCCAGCGTTCGAGCGGAGTCAGTGACCCAGTACTTC. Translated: CASVRAESVTQYF.

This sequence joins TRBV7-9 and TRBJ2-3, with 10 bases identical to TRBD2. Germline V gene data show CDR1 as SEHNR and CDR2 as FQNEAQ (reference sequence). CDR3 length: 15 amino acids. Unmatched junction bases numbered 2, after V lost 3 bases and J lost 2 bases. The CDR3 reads CASSFTSGDTDTQYF. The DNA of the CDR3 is TGTGCCAGCAGCTTTACTAGCGGGGACACAGATACGCAGTATTTT.

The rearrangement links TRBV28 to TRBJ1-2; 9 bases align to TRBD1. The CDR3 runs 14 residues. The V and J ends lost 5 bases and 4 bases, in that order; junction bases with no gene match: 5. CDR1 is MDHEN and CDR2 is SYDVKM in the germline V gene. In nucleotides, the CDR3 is TGTGCCAGCAGTATTACAGGGGGCGGCTATGGCTACACCTTC. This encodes CASSITGGGYGYTF.

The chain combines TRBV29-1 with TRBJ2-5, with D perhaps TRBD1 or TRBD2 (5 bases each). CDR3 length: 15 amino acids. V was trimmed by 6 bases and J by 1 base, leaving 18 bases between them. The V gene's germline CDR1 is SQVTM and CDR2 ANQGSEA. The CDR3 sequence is CSVGARGRLQETQYF. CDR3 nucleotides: TGCAGCGTCGGGGCTAGGGGCCGACTCCAAGAGACCCAGTACTTC.

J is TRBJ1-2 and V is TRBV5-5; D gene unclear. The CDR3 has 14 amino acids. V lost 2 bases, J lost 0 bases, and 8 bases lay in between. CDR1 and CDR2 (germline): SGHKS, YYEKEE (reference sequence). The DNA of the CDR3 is TGTGCCAGCAGCTTACGCCAGGCTAACTATGGCTACACCTTC. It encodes CASSLRQANYGYTF.

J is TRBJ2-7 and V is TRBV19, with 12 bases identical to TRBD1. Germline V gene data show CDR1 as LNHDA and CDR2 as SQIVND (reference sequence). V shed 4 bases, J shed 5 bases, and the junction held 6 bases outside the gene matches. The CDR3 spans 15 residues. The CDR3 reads CASSTPGQGANEQYF. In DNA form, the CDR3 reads TGTGCCAGTAGTACCCCGGGACAGGGGGCGAACGAGCAGTACTTC. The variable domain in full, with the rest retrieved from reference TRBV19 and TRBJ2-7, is DGGITQSPKYLFRKEGQNVTLSCEQNLNHDAMYWYRQDPGQGLRLIYYSQIVNDFQKGDIAEGYSVSREKKESFPLTVTSAQKNPTAFYLCASSTPGQGANEQYFGPGTRLTVT.

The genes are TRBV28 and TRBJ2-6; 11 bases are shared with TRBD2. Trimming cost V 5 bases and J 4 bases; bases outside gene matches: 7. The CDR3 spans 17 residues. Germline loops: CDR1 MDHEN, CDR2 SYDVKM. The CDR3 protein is CASSQLAGGGGANVLTF. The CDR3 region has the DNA TGTGCCAGCAGTCAGTTAGCGGGAGGGGGAGGGGCCAACGTCCTGACTTTC. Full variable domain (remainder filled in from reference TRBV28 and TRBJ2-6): DVKVTQSSRYLVKRTGEKVFLECVQDMDHENMFWYRQDPGLGLRLIYFSYDVKMKEKGDIPEGYSVSREKKERFSLILESASTNQTSMYLCASSQLAGGGGANVLTFGAGSRLTVL.

The CDR3 region is CASSLGGRGNQPQHF. As DNA, the CDR3 is TGCGCCAGCAGCTTGGGGGGGCGCGGCAATCAGCCCCAGCATTTT. The chain has TRBV5-1 and TRBJ1-5, with a tentative D call TRBD1 (6 bases). Germline values: CDR1 SGHRS, CDR2 YFSETQ. Trimming removed 0 bases at V and 2 bases at J, with 9 bases between. The CDR3 is 15 amino acids. The full variable domain, completed using reference TRBV5-1 and TRBJ1-5, is KAGVTQTPRYLIKTRGQQVTLSCSPISGHRSVSWYQQTPGQGLQFLFEYFSETQRNKGNFPGRFSGRQFSNSRSEMNVSTLELGDSALYLCASSLGGRGNQPQHFGDGTRLSIL.

The CDR3 protein is CASSDGRQIANYGYTF. DNA of the CDR3: TGTGCCAGCAGTGATGGGAGACAGATAGCTAACTATGGCTACACCTTC. The V call is TRBV25-1, the J call TRBJ1-2; tentatively, D is TRBD1 (5 bases). The V end was cut by 3 bases, the J end by 0 bases, with 14 bases between. The CDR3 is 16 amino acids. Germline V gives CDR1 MGHDK, CDR2 SYGVNS.

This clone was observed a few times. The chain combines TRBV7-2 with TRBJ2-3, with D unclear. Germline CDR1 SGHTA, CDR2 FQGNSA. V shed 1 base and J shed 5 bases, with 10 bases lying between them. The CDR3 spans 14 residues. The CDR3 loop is CASSLDPERDTQYF. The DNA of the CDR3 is TGTGCCAGCAGCTTAGATCCGGAGAGAGATACGCAGTATTTT.

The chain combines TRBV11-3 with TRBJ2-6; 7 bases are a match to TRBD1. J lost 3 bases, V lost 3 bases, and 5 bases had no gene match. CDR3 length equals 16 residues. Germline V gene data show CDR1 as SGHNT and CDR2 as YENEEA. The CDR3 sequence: CASSLTGQSGANVLTF. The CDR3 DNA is TGTGCCAGCAGCTTGACAGGGCAAAGTGGGGCCAACGTCCTGACTTTC. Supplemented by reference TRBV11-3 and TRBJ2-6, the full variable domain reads EAGVVQSPRYKIIEKKQPVAFWCNPISGHNTLYWYLQNLGQGPELLIRYENEEAVDDSQLPKDRFSAERLKGVDSTLKIQPAELGDSAVYLCASSLTGQSGANVLTFGAGSRLTVL.

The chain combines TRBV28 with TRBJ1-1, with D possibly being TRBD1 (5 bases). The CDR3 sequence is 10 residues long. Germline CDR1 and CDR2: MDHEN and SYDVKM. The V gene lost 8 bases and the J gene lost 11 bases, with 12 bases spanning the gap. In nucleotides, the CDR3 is TGTGCCAGCTCGGGACCTACGGCTTTCTTT. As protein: CASSGPTAFF.

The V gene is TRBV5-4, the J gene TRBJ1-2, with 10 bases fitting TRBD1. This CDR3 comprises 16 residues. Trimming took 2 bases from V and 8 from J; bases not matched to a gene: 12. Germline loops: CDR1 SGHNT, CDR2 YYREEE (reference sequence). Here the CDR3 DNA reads TGTGCCAGCAGCTTCCCCTCGGGACAGGGGTTCGACGGCTACACCTTC. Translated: CASSFPSGQGFDGYTF. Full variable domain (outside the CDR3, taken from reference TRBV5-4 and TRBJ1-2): ETGVTQSPTHLIKTRGQQVTLRCSSQSGHNTVSWYQQALGQGPQFIFQYYREEENGRGNFPPRFSGLQFPNYSSELNVNALELDDSALYLCASSFPSGQGFDGYTFGSGTRLTVV.

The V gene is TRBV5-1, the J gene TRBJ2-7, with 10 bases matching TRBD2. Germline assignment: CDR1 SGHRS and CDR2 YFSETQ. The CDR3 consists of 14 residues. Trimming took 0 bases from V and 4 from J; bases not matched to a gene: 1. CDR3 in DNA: TGCGCCAGCAGCTTGGCTAGCGGGAGTTACGAGCAGTACTTC. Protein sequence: CASSLASGSYEQYF.